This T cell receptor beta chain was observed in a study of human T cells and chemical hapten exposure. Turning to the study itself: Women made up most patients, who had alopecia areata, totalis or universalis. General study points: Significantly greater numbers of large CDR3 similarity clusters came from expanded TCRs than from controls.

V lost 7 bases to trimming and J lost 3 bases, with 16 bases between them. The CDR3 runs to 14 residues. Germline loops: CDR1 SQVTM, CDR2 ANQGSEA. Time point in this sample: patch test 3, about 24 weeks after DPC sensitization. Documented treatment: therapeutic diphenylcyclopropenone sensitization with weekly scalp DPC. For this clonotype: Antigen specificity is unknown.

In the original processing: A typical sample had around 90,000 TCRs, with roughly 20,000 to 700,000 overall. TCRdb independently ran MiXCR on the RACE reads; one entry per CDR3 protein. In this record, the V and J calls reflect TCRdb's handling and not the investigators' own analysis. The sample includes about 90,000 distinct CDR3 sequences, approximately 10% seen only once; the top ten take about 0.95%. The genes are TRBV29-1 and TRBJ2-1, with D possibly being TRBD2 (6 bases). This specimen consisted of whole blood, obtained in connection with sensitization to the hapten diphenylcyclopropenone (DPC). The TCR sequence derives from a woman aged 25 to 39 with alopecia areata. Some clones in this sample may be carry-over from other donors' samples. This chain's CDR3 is CSAERGLIYNEQFF. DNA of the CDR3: TGCAGCGCCGAACGGGGACTGATCTACAATGAGCAGTTCTTC.